The rows below give T cell receptor beta chains drawn from one sample of a study of cytomegalovirus exposure and HLA in healthy donors. The method was immunoSEQ multiplex PCR; TCRdb's version includes in-frame clones alone and lacks a portion of them. The sample contains some 120,000 clones, 55% to 65% of which appear only once. Sequenced input: PBMCs. The receptors here all came from a woman aged 40 to 49 in good health and CMV-seropositive. The CDR3 runs from the conserved cysteine through the conserved F or W. Each record gives: V gene, clone size, D gene, J gene, CDR3 DNA, CDR3 protein. The D gene is left open where the match is weak. Part of the rows lack a size; the others show once, few, many or a class for expanded clones.

TRBV5-6	few	NA	TRBJ2-2	TGTGCCAGCAGCACGTACTCGTACACCGGGGAGCTGTTTTTT	CASSTYSYTGELFF
TRBV2	NA	TRBD1	TRBJ1-5	TGTGCCAGCAGTACACAGGGGAATCAGCCCCAGCATTTT	CASSTQGNQPQHF
TRBV4-1	once	NA	TRBJ1-1	TGCGCCAGCAGCCAAGATCCTCGGTCACTAGGCACTGAAGCTTTCTTT	CASSQDPRSLGTEAFF
TRBV4-3	NA	NA	TRBJ2-5	TGCGCCAGCAGCCCTGGCTTGGGGACACAGCAAGAGACCCAGTACTTC	CASSPGLGTQQETQYF
TRBV7-2	NA	NA	TRBJ1-2	TGTGCCAGCAGCTCGCAGACAGACCACTATGGCTACACCTTC	CASSSQTDHYGYTF
TRBV9	NA	NA	TRBJ1-1	TGTGCCAGCAGCGTAGGACAGAGCTCTGAAGCTTTCTTT	CASSVGQSSEAFF
TRBV7-2	NA	TRBD2	TRBJ2-7	TGTGCCAGCAGCTTAGCGGCGACTAGCTTCAACGAGCAGTACTTC	CASSLAATSFNEQYF
TRBV29-1	NA	TRBD2	TRBJ2-7	TGCAGCGTCGGACTAGCGGGGAGTTCCTACGAGCAGTACTTC	CSVGLAGSSYEQYF
TRBV27	NA	TRBD1	TRBJ2-7	TGTGCCAGCAGTTTTTGGGCCCGGACAGGGGGCGTTGGGCAGCAGTACTTC	CASSFWARTGGVGQQYF
TRBV9	few	TRBD2	TRBJ2-3	TGTGCCAGCAGCGTAGACGCGGGAGGGGATACGCAGTATTTT	CASSVDAGGDTQYF
TRBV4-1	once	TRBD2	TRBJ2-1	TGCGCCAGCAGCCACTACGGGACTAGTCCAAGTAATGAGCAGTTCTTC	CASSHYGTSPSNEQFF
TRBV6-5	NA	NA	TRBJ1-2	TGTGCCAGCAGTTACTCGGGAGGGGCCAACTATGGCTACACCTTC	CASSYSGGANYGYTF
TRBV27	NA	TRBD1	TRBJ2-7	TGTGCCAGCAGGCCCCCGGGACAGGGGGCTTACGAGCAGTACTTC	CASRPPGQGAYEQYF
TRBV7-8	NA	NA	TRBJ2-1	TGTGCCAGCAGCTTATCGAGCGGACTGAATGAGCAGTTCTTC	CASSLSSGLNEQFF
TRBV11-2	NA	NA	TRBJ2-2	TGTGCCAGCATCGGACAGACAAACACCGGGGAGCTGTTTTTT	CASIGQTNTGELFF
TRBV9	NA	TRBD1	TRBJ2-1	TGTGCCAGCAGTGGACAGGGACAATACAATGAGCAGTTCTTC	CASSGQGQYNEQFF
TRBV4-1	NA	NA	TRBJ2-1	TGCGCCAGCAGCCAAGGGGGACTGCTTGTCCATGAGCAGTTCTTC	CASSQGGLLVHEQFF
TRBV7-6	NA	TRBD1	TRBJ1-1	TGTGCCAGCAGCCAGCGACAGGGGGGCATGAACACTGAAGCTTTCTTT	CASSQRQGGMNTEAFF
TRBV9	once	TRBD2	TRBJ2-1	TGTGCCAGCAGCGACGGACTAGCGGGCCTCTACAATGAGCAGTTCTTC	CASSDGLAGLYNEQFF
TRBV28	NA	NA	TRBJ1-1	TGTGCCAGCAGCCCGAGGAGGGAAGAAGCTTTCTTT	CASSPRREEAFF
TRBV5-4	NA	NA	TRBJ2-7	TGTGCCAGCAGCTCAGACAGGTTCTACGAGCAGTACTTC	CASSSDRFYEQYF
TRBV7-6	NA	NA	TRBJ1-3	TGTGCCAGCAGCTTAAACAGATACCCCTACTCTGGAAACACCATATATTTT	CASSLNRYPYSGNTIYF
TRBV7-8	few	TRBD1	TRBJ2-7	TGTGCCAGCAGCCCCTCGACCGGGACAGCCTACGAGCAGTACTTC	CASSPSTGTAYEQYF
TRBV7-9	NA	NA	TRBJ1-1	TGTGCCAGCAGCCCCAGGGACAAGCCTGAAGCTTTCTTT	CASSPRDKPEAFF
TRBV28	NA	NA	TRBJ2-2	TGTGCCAGCATTCCTACCCTCGAGGGACTTTTAGACAGGGAAAAAGACACCGGGGAGCTGTTTTTT	CASIPTLEGLLDREKDTGELFF
TRBV23-1	once	NA	TRBJ1-5	TGCGCCCGGGGCAGGACAGCGCATCAGCCCCAGCATTTT	CARGRTAHQPQHF
TRBV27	NA	NA	TRBJ2-7	TGTGCCAGCAGTCCGACAGGATTTTACGAGCAGTACTTC	CASSPTGFYEQYF
TRBV5-1	NA	NA	TRBJ2-2	TGCGCCACCAGCCGGGACACGAACACCGGGGAGCTGTTTTTT	CATSRDTNTGELFF
TRBV4-3	few	NA	TRBJ2-7	TGCGCCAGCAGCCAAGATCGGTTTGCGGGCCCGCCCTACGAGCAGTACTTC	CASSQDRFAGPPYEQYF
TRBV7-9	NA	NA	TRBJ1-1	TGTGCCAGCAGCTCGTCCCGGGACACTGGAATGAACACTGAAGCTTTCTTT	CASSSSRDTGMNTEAFF
TRBV29-1	NA	TRBD1	TRBJ2-1	TGCAGCGTTGATTCAGGGACAGGGAGGTGGAATGAGCAGTTCTTC	CSVDSGTGRWNEQFF
TRBV28	NA	TRBD2	TRBJ2-3	TGTGCCAGCAGTCTCGACCCGGGACTAGCGGGAGATACGCAGTATTTT	CASSLDPGLAGDTQYF
TRBV29-1	NA	NA	TRBJ2-7	TGCAGCGTTGAGACTACCTACGAGCAGTACTTC	CSVETTYEQYF
TRBV6-5	NA	NA	TRBJ1-5	TGTGCCAGCAGTCCCTCCCCGGTACAGCCCCAGCATTTT	CASSPSPVQPQHF
TRBV5-4	once	NA	TRBJ2-3	TGTGCCAGCAGCTCGGGAAGTGTTAGCACAGATACGCAGTATTTT	CASSSGSVSTDTQYF
TRBV14	NA	TRBD2	TRBJ2-5	TGTGCCAGCAGCCAGGGGAATTGGAGCGGGACTTTTCAAGAGACCCAGTACTTC	CASSQGNWSGTFQETQYF
TRBV4-1	few	NA	TRBJ2-2	TGCGCCAGCAGCCAAGATTCCATAGCGGTTGGAGCCGGGGAGCTGTTTTTT	CASSQDSIAVGAGELFF